Listed below are T cell receptor beta chains from one sample, sequenced in a study of blood T cell repertoires in COVID-19. This table comes from immunoSEQ multiplex PCR, and its TCRdb copy is limited to in-frame clones, with some not included. Of tens of thousands of clones detected, about 85% appear once; the ten largest clones hold approximately 14%. Sequenced: peripheral blood. Receptor source: a human donor in a cohort sampled during active COVID-19. The CDR3 runs from the conserved cysteine through the conserved F or W. Each record gives: D gene, J gene, V gene, CDR3 protein. The D gene is left open where the match is weak.

D gene: .; J gene: TRBJ1-3; V gene: TRBV5-1; CDR3 protein: CASSLLSPRSGNTIYF
D gene: TRBD1; J gene: TRBJ2-7; V gene: TRBV5-1; CDR3 protein: CASSLGGTGSYEQYF
D gene: TRBD1; J gene: TRBJ1-4; V gene: TRBV3-1/TRBV3-2; CDR3 protein: CASSQARQGELFF
D gene: .; J gene: TRBJ1-2; V gene: TRBV19; CDR3 protein: CASSIPGRGWGYTF
D gene: TRBD1; J gene: TRBJ1-1; V gene: TRBV20-1; CDR3 protein: CSASLQGGTEAFF
D gene: TRBD1; J gene: TRBJ1-2; V gene: TRBV15; CDR3 protein: CATSRDLTGGRGYTF
D gene: TRBD1; J gene: TRBJ1-2; V gene: TRBV7-2; CDR3 protein: CASSPGGFNYGYTF
D gene: .; J gene: TRBJ1-1; V gene: TRBV18; CDR3 protein: CASSPTSRDTEAFF
D gene: .; J gene: TRBJ1-1; V gene: TRBV2; CDR3 protein: CASSVARGANTEAFF
D gene: .; J gene: TRBJ2-6; V gene: TRBV7-3; CDR3 protein: CASSEAPSEGANVLTF
D gene: TRBD1; J gene: TRBJ1-1; V gene: TRBV7-8; CDR3 protein: CASSLGTGSPKAFF